These 2 T cell receptor beta chains came from one sample sequenced in a study of somatic mutations in cytotoxic T cells in rheumatoid arthritis. Profiling relied on immunoSEQ multiplex PCR, and the TCRdb table lists in-frame clones only, not all of them. This sample has some 14,000 clones, with around nine tenths found just once. Sequenced input: CD4+ T cells sorted from blood. The receptors come from a man in his 70s with rheumatoid arthritis.

The chain carries TRBV11-3 and TRBJ1-2; 9 nucleotides agree with TRBD1. With V trimmed by 5 bases and J by 6 bases, 19 bases remained unmatched. CDR1 and CDR2 (germline): SGHNT, YENEEA. The CDR3 has 18 amino acids. The CDR3: CASSKRQGEVAIIDGYTF. CDR3 nucleotide sequence: TGTGCCAGCAGCAAGAGACAGGGGGAGGTTGCTATAATTGATGGCTACACCTTC.

The V and J genes are TRBV2 and TRBJ2-5; 10 nucleotides align to TRBD2. With the DNA end fitting TRBJ2-7 better, the J assignment may be wrong. CDR1 is SNHLY, CDR2 FYNNEI, per germline. CDR3 size: 15 residues. CDR3 nucleotides: TGTGCCAGCAGTGTGGGACTAGCGAGCTCCTACGAGCAGTACTTC. It yields the protein CASSVGLASSYEQYF.